The present entry profiles one T cell receptor (beta chain) with its context. The antigen remains unidentified. The CDR3 runs to 14 residues. V dropped 8 bases and J dropped 6 bases, with 19 bases sitting between them. The germline V gene encodes CDR1 SGHRS and CDR2 YFSETQ. This sample is drawn from a study of beta chain features in type 1 diabetes. The study's findings and limits: TCRB CDR3 length was moderately but significantly reduced in all four CD4+ subsets of Type 1 diabetes patients. VDJ junctions from type 1 diabetes patients carried fewer insertions and larger deletions.

TCRB transcripts that were expressed got sequenced, as all of the isolated RNA had been reverse transcribed. Clones were sequenced by immunoSEQ multiplex PCR, and TCRdb holds only the in-frame ones, with some missing. This table has a few hundred thousand clones, about 10% appearing once. This TCR came from a man aged 30 to 39 with type 1 diabetes. Specimen: central memory CD4+ T cells from blood. The chain carries TRBV5-1 and TRBJ2-3; D ambiguous. The CDR3 DNA reads as TGCGCCAGTATGATACTGGGCTTGTCGGATACGCAGTATTTT. Translating it yields CASMILGLSDTQYF.